Detailed here is one T cell receptor beta chain. Its antigen specificity is not known. No base qualities exist here, and no much larger clone lies one base off it. TCR beta CDR3 regions were amplified from RNA transcripts. The first round of RT-PCR for the TCR CDR3 was performed with the HTBI primer set and the Qiagen OneStep RT-PCR kit. Libraries were constructed in a second round of multiplex PCR, after which size selection and purification were carried out. Libraries were sequenced paired-end with 100 bp reads on an Illumina HiSeq2000. Per the source publication's procedure: Raw data were processed with SOAPnuke, discarding reads with adapters, uncalled bases, mean Phred below 15, or no exact constant-primer or identifier match. High-quality paired reads were merged using COPE v1.2.5, and each unique nucleotide sequence was defined as a clonotype. Clonotypes were aligned to IMGT TRBV, TRBD and TRBJ reference segments using MiTCR v1.1. The analysis was restricted to V-J combinations with a frequency above 0.0001, which together covered just over 98% of the repertoires. The TCS score was defined as F50 (clonal expansion) divided by E x V (chaos), with BLOSUM62-based TCRdist calculated between CDR3 peptides within each V-J. Welch's t-statistics and random forest reduced around 550 V-J features to 10 to 15, which were used in a naive Bayes classifier (R e1071). TCRdb reprocessed the public reads (quality trimming at Q25 with fastp, clone calling with MiXCR) and kept in-frame beta chains. Rows merge per CDR3 protein into single entries with the most common DNA and genes. The V and J calls were determined by TCRdb, not by the authors. A total of a few hundred thousand distinct CDR3 sequences appear in this sample, 14% to 15% of them only once. Jointly, the top ten make up 32% of the sample.

This specimen comes from a study of T cells in Graves' hyperthyroidism and ophthalmopathy (dated by TCRdb to about 2019). Regarding the research as a whole: Peripheral blood samples were taken at initial diagnosis, before any treatment was given. Prospective prediction of ophthalmopathy was tested in an independent validation cohort consisting of roughly 19 hyperthyroidism patients and over 15 patients who later progressed to ophthalmopathy. According to the paper, TCR Vbeta CDR3 sequencing was carried out on 135 peripheral blood samples, which came from around 43 ophthalmopathy, approximately 72 hyperthyroidism and roughly 17 progressor patients. After blood sampling, hyperthyroidism patients were treated with methimazole at a starting dose of 30 mg daily, and ophthalmopathy patients were treated with high-dose intravenous methylprednisolone. The 85 to 100 discovery patients were randomly split 7:3 into training and test sets. The study also compared thyroid tissue and blood T-cell repertoires from roughly 6 Graves' hyperthyroidism patients. A discovery cohort of fewer than 110 patients, 43 with Graves' ophthalmopathy and under 60 with stable Graves' hyperthyroidism, was used to find distinguishing TCR V-J signatures.

A patient counted as having stable Graves' hyperthyroidism if no progression to ophthalmopathy occurred over 18 months of follow-up. The hyperthyroidism patients were between 18 and 65 years old and newly diagnosed, with a disease duration of less than 2 months. Exclusion was applied to patients with uncontrolled infections, other autoimmune diseases, pregnancy or lactation. Diagnoses relied on clinical symptoms, serum thyroxine and TRAb, thyroid ultrasound and orbital computed tomography. Ficoll-Paque density gradient centrifugation was used to isolate PBMCs from about 9 ml of fresh peripheral blood. Trizol reagent was used to extract total RNA, and RNA quality was then checked on an Agilent 2100 Bioanalyzer. Study-wide findings and limitations: In validation, progression to ophthalmopathy was predicted by the model with nearly 71% sensitivity and around 75% specificity, a median of 6.5 months before onset. A 13 V-J signature model separated ophthalmopathy from stable hyperthyroidism, with over 85% sensitivity and 81.08% specificity in cross-validation and 80%/75% in testing. Sample size was not statistically predetermined, and blinding of investigators to group allocation was not performed. Most expanded thyroid clonotypes (frequency above 0.001) were also detected in blood, suggesting blood repertoires may reflect thyroid immune responses.

The germline V gene gives CDR1 as SQVTM and CDR2 as ANQGSEA. Between the V and J ends, shortened by 5 bases and 4 bases respectively, the junction contains 12 bases. From the cysteine up to the phenylalanine, the CDR3 has a length of 13 residues. The DNA shown is the 39-base CDR3, in frame from base 1. The chain is encoded by TRBV29-1 joined to TRBJ1-5; the D region possibly corresponds to TRBD1 (6 bases align). The sequenced sample was blood. The sequence derives from a woman in her 30s with Graves' hyperthyroidism. CDR3 loop: CSVSTGTNQPQHF. In nucleotide form, the sequence is TGCAGCGTTTCAACAGGGACTAATCAGCCCCAGCATTTT.